These 6 T cell receptor beta chains came from one sample sequenced in a study of shared clonotypes between healthy human individuals. This table comes from immunoSEQ multiplex PCR, and its TCRdb copy is limited to in-frame clones, with some not included. The table lists roughly 500,000 clones, roughly 77% of them singletons, with 13% in the top ten. The sequenced material came from PBMCs. The receptors were gathered from a woman aged 40-49 years in good health. Some clones in this sample may be carry-over from other donors' samples.

The chain carries TRBV5-4 and TRBJ1-1, with D possibly TRBD1 on 5 matching bases. Germline V gene data show CDR1 as SGHNT and CDR2 as YYREEE (reference sequence). The CDR3 length is 16 residues. Trimming took 2 bases from V and 4 from J, leaving 18 bases between them. The CDR3 coding sequence is TGTGCCAGCAGCTTTGGCGGAGGGGAGGCCCTCACTGAAGCTTTCTTT. Amino acids: CASSFGGGEALTEAFF. The full variable domain, in which reference TRBV5-4 and TRBJ1-1 provide the parts outside the CDR3, is ETGVTQSPTHLIKTRGQQVTLRCSSQSGHNTVSWYQQALGQGPQFIFQYYREEENGRGNFPPRFSGLQFPNYSSELNVNALELDDSALYLCASSFGGGEALTEAFFGQGTRLTVV.

J is TRBJ2-2 and V is TRBV2; perhaps D is TRBD1 or TRBD2 (5 bases each). The CDR3 contains 13 residues. Per the germline V gene, CDR1 is SNHLY and CDR2 is FYNNEI. V was clipped by 5 bases and J by 6 bases, with 10 bases between them. As DNA, the CDR3 is TGTGCCAGCAGTCGGGACCTCGCCGGGGAGCTGTTTTTT. Translated: CASSRDLAGELFF. Using reference TRBV2 and TRBJ2-2 for the parts outside the CDR3, the full variable domain is EPEVTQTPSHQVTQMGQEVILRCVPISNHLYFYWYRQILGQKVEFLVSFYNNEISEKSEIFDDQFSVERPDGSNFTLKIRSTKLEDSAMYFCASSRDLAGELFFGEGSRLTVL.

The chain employs TRBV5-1 and TRBJ2-5, with 8 positions matching TRBD2. Trimming removed 5 bases from V and 5 bases from J; junction bases left unmatched: 14. From germline, CDR1 is SGHRS and CDR2 YFSETQ. The CDR3 sequence is 16 residues long. The CDR3: CASSRTGTRGVETQYF. CDR3 sequence (DNA): TGCGCCAGCAGTCGGACCGGGACTAGGGGGGTGGAGACCCAGTACTTC.

The CDR3 region is CASSLIGGRLGDEQFF. The DNA of the CDR3 is TGTGCCAGCAGTTTAATTGGCGGGAGGTTGGGGGATGAGCAGTTCTTC. The gene calls are TRBV28 and TRBJ2-1; TRBD2 aligns across 8 bases. The V gene's germline CDR1 is MDHEN and CDR2 SYDVKM. V lost 2 bases and J lost 8; bases outside the gene matches: 11. The CDR3 totals 16 residues.

This clone occurred once. The V and J genes are TRBV2 and TRBJ2-7; D remains unclear. Germline-derived CDR1 and CDR2 are SNHLY and FYNNEI. The length of the CDR3 is 13 residues. The V gene lost 6 bases and the J gene lost 3 bases, with 12 bases spanning the gap. The CDR3 loop reads CASRPETNYEQYF. The CDR3, as DNA: TGTGCCAGCAGACCCGAGACCAACTACGAGCAGTACTTC.

Concerning this clone itself: This could be a read error, since a much larger clone is one nucleotide away. Other DNA sequences in this specimen translate into the identical CDR3. This chain connects TRBV5-4 to TRBJ2-5; 16 bases map to TRBD2. V shed 5 bases, J shed 9 bases, and the junction held 4 bases outside the gene matches. The CDR3 loop spans 14 amino acids. Germline V CDR1 and CDR2: SGHNT, YYREEE (reference sequence). CDR3 coding DNA: TGTGCCAGCAGTGGGACTAGCGGGGGGGGACCCCAGTACTTC. Its translation is CASSGTSGGGPQYF.